This entry features one T cell receptor beta chain sequence. The CDR3 is 15 amino acids. Germline V gene data show CDR1 as SGHAT and CDR2 as FQNNGV. The V and J ends lost 1 base and 1 base respectively, with 7 bases between them. The sample comes from a study of blood T cell repertoires in COVID-19. Study at large: Samples came from the United States, Italy and Spain, spanning acute and convalescent COVID-19. T cells, B-cell-depleted T cells, or PBMCs supplied cDNA or gDNA.

Profiled with immunoSEQ multiplex PCR; TCRdb holds only in-frame clones, not every one. The profile shows some 100,000 clones, about 85% of them singletons. The receptor comes from a human donor in a cohort sampled during active COVID-19. Material for sequencing was peripheral blood. This chain joins TRBV11-2 and TRBJ2-2, with D perhaps TRBD1 (6 bases). CDR3 nucleotide sequence: TGTGCCAGCAGCTTAGCACAGGGGAACACCGGGGAGCTGTTTTTT. Protein: CASSLAQGNTGELFF.